The 28 T cell receptor beta chains reported below all come from one sample, sequenced in a study of low-dose radiotherapy and immunotherapy resistance in tumors. Specified time point: before trial treatment. Covering alpha and beta chains, TRAV- and TRBV-specific primers were used for the first-strand cDNA. The authors ran around 22 PCR cycles to amplify TCRs with a constant-region primer and V-primer adapter. Via MiXCR, TCRdb re-called the reads, giving one row per CDR3 protein. Of around 80,000 distinct CDR3 sequences in the sample, 15% to 20% were seen once. The starting material was PBMCs, obtained before treatment. The receptors stem from a male donor with prostate cancer.

This clonotype appeared many times. This chain's CDR3 is CSVGGLTDRSSYNEQFF. The CDR3 region has the DNA TGCAGCGTGGGGGGCTTAACGGACAGGAGCTCCTACAATGAGCAGTTCTTC. The rearrangement links TRBV29-1 to TRBJ2-1, with D possibly TRBD1 on 7 matching bases. V was shortened by 6 bases and J by 0 bases, with 21 bases between the two germline ends. The CDR3 totals 17 residues. Germline V gene lookup returns CDR1 SQVTM and CDR2 ANQGSEA.

At least ten counts were recorded for this clonotype. The chain carries TRBV2 and TRBJ2-4, with TRBD2 as a possible D gene (6 bases). The V end was cut by 7 bases, the J end by 8 bases, with 12 bases between. This CDR3 is built from 12 residues. Germline V CDR1 and CDR2: SNHLY, FYNNEI. The CDR3 loop reads CASTVEGYIQYF. The CDR3 bases are TGTGCCAGCACCGTGGAGGGTTACATTCAGTACTTC.

Worth noting for this clonotype: The DNA is left out, because the CDR3 cannot be placed on it with certainty; the CDR3 is given as TCRdb lists it. This chain links TRBV19 with TRBJ2-2; whether TRBD1, the table's D call, matches the DNA was not checked. Germline V gene lookup returns CDR1 LNHDA and CDR2 SQIVND (reference sequence). From its first to its last residue, the CDR3 has 18 amino acids. Here the CDR3 reads CASSNGQGAGTGELFFFF.

Ten or more counts support this clonotype. The chain combines TRBV6-5 with TRBJ2-7, with no clear D. Germline CDR1 MNHEY, CDR2 SVGAGI. The CDR3 totals 16 residues. V lost 0 bases and J 2 bases, leaving 14 bases between the germline ends. CDR3 region: CASSYSFLPATYEQYF. The CDR3 DNA is TGTGCCAGCAGTTACTCTTTCCTTCCAGCTACCTACGAGCAGTACTTC.

The chain is built from TRBV18 and TRBJ1-1; TRBD1 aligns across 8 bases. CDR3 length: 14 amino acids. Germline lookup yields CDR1 KGHSH and CDR2 LQKENI. The ends lost 1 base at V and 6 bases at J; junction bases unmatched: 4. The CDR3 coding sequence is TGTGCCAGCTCACCACTTCAGGGGGCGGCTGAAGCTTTCTTT. Residues: CASSPLQGAAEAFF.

This clonotype was counted ten times or more. The rearrangement uses TRBV7-2 and TRBJ2-1; D not certain. Germline V gene data show CDR1 as SGHTA and CDR2 as FQGNSA. The CDR3 is made up of 14 amino acids. The V end was cut by 2 bases, the J end by 2 bases, with 7 bases between. The CDR3 sequence: CASSLINTYNEQFF. The CDR3 DNA follows: TGTGCCAGCAGCTTAATAAACACCTACAATGAGCAGTTCTTC. Drawing the rest from reference TRBV7-2 and TRBJ2-1, the complete variable domain is GAGVSQSPSNKVTEKGKDVELRCDPISGHTALYWYRQSLGQGLEFLIYFQGNSAPDKSGLPSDRFSAERTGGSVSTLTIQRTQQEDSAVYLCASSLINTYNEQFFGPGTRLTVL.

This clonotype was picked up many times. J is TRBJ2-7 and V is TRBV10-3; 8 bases agree with TRBD2. CDR3 length equals 14 residues. The germline V gene encodes CDR1 ENHRY and CDR2 SYGVKD. With 6 bases clipped from V and 0 bases from J, the junction kept 4 bases outside the gene matches. The CDR3 bases are TGTGCCATCAGCCAGCGGGAGAGCTCCTACGAGCAGTACTTC. It encodes CAISQRESSYEQYF.

Ten or more counts support this clonotype. V is TRBV2 and J is TRBJ2-1, with TRBD1 identical over 8 bases. Germline V gene sequence: CDR1 SNHLY, CDR2 FYNNEI. The junction had 5 bases not matched to a gene; V was cut back by 4 bases and J by 6 bases. The CDR3 is made up of 14 amino acids. CDR3: CASSAGQGVNEQFF. CDR3 nucleotides: TGTGCCAGCAGTGCTGGACAGGGTGTCAATGAGCAGTTCTTC.

On this clonotype itself: With only one base between it and a far larger clone, this is likely a read error. The V and J genes are TRBV11-1 and TRBJ2-4; TRBD2 aligns across 15 bases. Trimming cost V 5 bases and J 8 bases; bases outside gene matches: 4. Germline V gives CDR1 SGHAT, CDR2 FQDESV (reference sequence). There are 15 residues in the CDR3. The CDR3 protein is CASSVGLAGGYIQYF. DNA for the CDR3: TGTGCCAGCAGCGTAGGACTAGCGGGAGGGTACATTCAGTACTTC.

This clonotype was recorded many times. This chain connects TRBV6-5 to TRBJ2-7; the D gene is possibly TRBD2 (5 bases). V shed 2 bases and J shed 2 bases, with 13 bases lying between them. Germline CDR1 is MNHEY and CDR2 is SVGAGI. The CDR3 covers 15 residues. CDR3 loop: CASSYGGVGTYEQYF. CDR3 nucleotides: TGTGCCAGCAGTTACGGAGGCGTGGGAACCTACGAGCAGTACTTC.

This clonotype was observed a few times. This sequence joins TRBV28 and TRBJ2-1, with 11 bases identical to TRBD2. CDR3 length: 15 amino acids. V lost 7 bases, J lost 7 bases, and 9 bases stayed unmatched. The germline V gene encodes CDR1 MDHEN and CDR2 SYDVKM. The CDR3 is CASTLAGGLLNEQFF. The CDR3 region has the DNA TGTGCCAGCACATTAGCGGGAGGGCTCTTGAATGAGCAGTTCTTC.

This clonotype was observed at least ten times. J is TRBJ2-3 and V is TRBV7-2; D call uncertain. The V end lost 1 base, the J end lost 8 bases, and 7 bases lay between the germline ends. Germline lookup yields CDR1 SGHTA and CDR2 FQGNSA. This CDR3 contains 12 residues. The DNA for the CDR3 is TGTGCCAGCAGCTTAGATCGGCCTACGCAGTATTTT. Its translation is CASSLDRPTQYF.

As concerns this clonotype: This sequence may be a read error, since a much larger clone differs from it by one base. This chain uses TRBV7-3 with TRBJ2-1; D ambiguous. The CDR3 covers 9 residues. The germline V and J ends were trimmed by 11 bases and 11 bases, with 10 bases remaining between them. In germline, CDR1 is SGHTA, CDR2 FQGTGA. The CDR3 DNA sequence: TGTGCCCCCGGCTATAAGCAGTTCTTC. It codes for CAPGYKQFF.

This clonotype was seen once. The V and J genes are TRBV7-2 and TRBJ1-6; no clear D. The ends were cut back, 1 base at V and 6 bases at J, with 1 base in the middle. This CDR3 is 12 amino acids long. Germline assignment: CDR1 SGHTA and CDR2 FQGNSA. The CDR3 region has the DNA TGTGCCAGCAGCTTAGTTAATTCACCCCTCCACTTT. This translates into CASSLVNSPLHF.

This chain connects TRBV15 to TRBJ2-1; D could derive from TRBD1 or TRBD2 (5 bases each). Deletions cut 1 base from V and 7 bases from J, with 20 bases between. The CDR3 sequence is 17 residues long. The germline gives CDR1 LNHNV, CDR2 YYDKDF (reference sequence). This CDR3 reads CATSRGGAGSSPNEQFF. Here the CDR3 DNA reads TGTGCCACCAGCAGAGGTGGGGCGGGCTCAAGTCCAAATGAGCAGTTCTTC.

This clonotype has a count of ten or more. This chain links TRBV18 with TRBJ2-2; 9 bases match TRBD1. The length of the CDR3 is 15 residues. Losses at the gene ends were 3 bases for V and 5 bases for J; bases not matched to a gene: 4. Germline CDR1 is KGHSH and CDR2 is LQKENI. The CDR3 coding sequence is TGTGCCAGCTCACCCGGGACAGGGAGGACCGGGGAGCTGTTTTTT. It encodes CASSPGTGRTGELFF.

There are many counts of this clonotype. The chain combines TRBV5-4 with TRBJ2-6, with TRBD2 as a possible D gene (6 bases). V dropped 4 bases and J dropped 2 bases, with 10 bases sitting between them. The V gene's germline CDR1 is SGHNT and CDR2 YYREEE (reference sequence). The CDR3 contains 15 residues. DNA for the CDR3: TGTGCCAGCAGCGTCAGGGAGGCTGGGGCCAACGTCCTGACTTTC. The encoded protein is CASSVREAGANVLTF.

This clonotype was detected ten times or more. The V call is TRBV28, the J call TRBJ2-1; 13 positions agree with TRBD2. The CDR3 is 18 amino acids. The V segment lost 5 bases and the J segment 0 bases; nucleotides outside the gene matches: 7. CDR1 is MDHEN and CDR2 is SYDVKM in the germline V gene. Here the CDR3 DNA reads TGTGCCAGCAGTCATGATGGGACTAGCGGGATCTCCTACAATGAGCAGTTCTTC. It yields the protein CASSHDGTSGISYNEQFF.

This clonotype was seen repeatedly, ten times or more. V gene TRBV28 combines with J gene TRBJ1-2; TRBD1 is a possible D gene (5 bases). Germline V CDR1 and CDR2: MDHEN, SYDVKM. Trimming took 5 bases from V and 7 from J, leaving 20 bases between them. The CDR3 covers 15 residues. CDR3 region: CASSEPGPSSFGYTF. DNA for the CDR3: TGTGCCAGCAGTGAACCGGGACCCTCTAGTTTTGGCTACACCTTC.

This clonotype was counted at least ten times. The chain carries TRBV7-2 and TRBJ2-7, with D unresolved. Germline V gene data show CDR1 as SGHTA and CDR2 as FQGNSA. The CDR3 covers 16 residues. The V end lost 6 bases, the J end lost 2 bases, and 20 bases lay between the germline ends. CDR3 region: CASSLTKDGLAYEQYF. As DNA, the CDR3 is TGTGCCAGCAGTCTGACCAAGGATGGGCTCGCCTACGAGCAGTACTTC. Using reference TRBV7-2 and TRBJ2-7 for the parts outside the CDR3, the full variable domain is GAGVSQSPSNKVTEKGKDVELRCDPISGHTALYWYRQSLGQGLEFLIYFQGNSAPDKSGLPSDRFSAERTGGSVSTLTIQRTQQEDSAVYLCASSLTKDGLAYEQYFGPGTRLTVT.

This clonotype appeared many times. The chain has TRBV5-1 and TRBJ1-1, with TRBD1 identical over 7 bases. The V and J ends lost 2 bases and 6 bases, in that order; junction bases with no gene match: 10. CDR1 and CDR2 from the germline V gene are SGHRS and YFSETQ. This CDR3 has 15 residues. As DNA, the CDR3 is TGCGCCAGCAGCTTCAACAGGGGTAGAGTCTCTGAAGCTTTCTTT. Translating gives CASSFNRGRVSEAFF.

The chain joins TRBV7-9 to TRBJ2-7, with unresolved D. The germline V gene encodes CDR1 SEHNR and CDR2 FQNEAQ (reference sequence). The V gene lost 5 bases and the J gene lost 3 bases, with 11 bases spanning the gap. The CDR3 runs to 13 residues. The CDR3 protein is CASSEIPGYEQYF. CDR3 nucleotide sequence: TGTGCCAGCAGCGAAATTCCGGGCTACGAGCAGTACTTC.

This clonotype was counted many times. This sequence joins TRBV7-3 and TRBJ2-2, with D possibly TRBD2 on 5 matching bases. CDR3 size: 14 residues. Germline CDR1 is SGHTA and CDR2 is FQGTGA. V lost 1 base and J lost 3, with 6 bases in between. The CDR3 spells CASSLRRDTGELFF. In nucleotides, the CDR3 is TGTGCCAGCAGCTTAAGGCGGGACACCGGGGAGCTGTTTTTT.

This clonotype was recorded only once. The V and J genes are TRBV10-2 and TRBJ1-5; D is undetermined. This CDR3 spans 14 amino acids. Trimming left V 9 bases short and J 6 bases short, with 18 bases between. The germline gives CDR1 WSHSY, CDR2 SAAADI. The chain's CDR3 is CASTVSWGSQPQHF. The DNA for the CDR3 is TGCGCCAGTACGGTGAGCTGGGGAAGTCAGCCCCAGCATTTT.

This clonotype was observed many times. This rearrangement joins TRBV5-4 to TRBJ2-3; D is unclear. The CDR3 has 12 residues. Trimming took 4 bases from V and 4 from J, leaving 7 bases between them. Germline loops: CDR1 SGHNT, CDR2 YYREEE (reference sequence). The CDR3 loop reads CASSLGADTQYF. CDR3 sequence (DNA): TGTGCCAGCAGCCTTGGGGCAGATACGCAGTATTTT.

This clonotype was detected ten times or more. The V gene is TRBV21-1, the J gene TRBJ2-7; no DNA check was done on the table's D call, TRBD2. TRBV21-1 is recorded as a pseudogene. The CDR3 runs 16 residues. CDR3 DNA: TGTGCCAGCAGCAAAGCAGCTAGCGGCCCGAGCTACGAGCAGTACTTC. This codes for CASSKAASGPSYEQYF.

There are many counts of this clonotype. J is TRBJ2-1 and V is TRBV5-6, with 11 bases identical to TRBD2. V gave up 4 bases and J gave up 5 bases; unmatched junction bases: 5. The germline V gene encodes CDR1 SGHDT and CDR2 YYEEEE. This CDR3 comprises 15 residues. CDR3 residues: CASSPGLAENNEQFF. The CDR3 bases are TGTGCCAGCAGCCCGGGACTAGCGGAGAACAATGAGCAGTTCTTC.

As concerns this clonotype: A much larger clone differs from this one at a single base, so this may be a read error. This chain uses TRBV19 with TRBJ1-1, with D perhaps matching TRBD1 (6 bases). The germline V gene encodes CDR1 LNHDA and CDR2 SQIVND (reference sequence). CDR3 size: 13 residues. V shed 6 bases and J shed 4 bases, with 12 bases lying between them. CDR3 region: CASSHGGGTEAFF. CDR3 DNA sequence: TGTGCCAGTAGCCATGGGGGCGGCACTGAAGCTTTCTTT. Based on the CDR3 plus reference TRBV19 and TRBJ1-1, the full variable domain is DGGITQSPKYLFRKEGQNVTLSCEQNLNHDAMYWYRQDPGQGLRLIYYSQIVNDFQKGDIAEGYSVSREKKESFPLTVTSAQKNPTAFYLCASSHGGGTEAFFGQGTRLTVV.